Shown below are 7 T cell receptor beta chains from a single sample sequenced in a study of blood T cell repertoires in COVID-19. Here immunoSEQ multiplex PCR was the method, and the copy in TCRdb shows in-frame clones only, minus some. The repertoire holds about 190,000 clones, with around nine tenths as singletons. Sequenced: peripheral blood. The receptors originated from a young woman who had recovered from COVID-19.

The V and J genes are TRBV9 and TRBJ2-1; 7 bases line up with TRBD1. Trimming cost V 4 bases and J 6 bases; bases outside gene matches: 7. CDR3 length equals 14 residues. Germline CDR1 is SGDLS and CDR2 is YYNGEE. The CDR3 region is CASSPTGQFNEQFF. The CDR3 nucleotides read TGTGCCAGCAGCCCTACGGGACAGTTCAATGAGCAGTTCTTC.

This clone occurred a few times. The V gene is TRBV11-3, the J gene TRBJ2-7; 8 nucleotides agree with TRBD2. J lost 4 bases, V lost 4 bases, and 6 bases had no gene match. In germline, CDR1 is SGHNT, CDR2 YENEEA. The CDR3 is 14 amino acids. CDR3 sequence: CASSSRAGGYEQYF. CDR3 nucleotide sequence: TGTGCCAGCAGCTCCCGGGCGGGGGGTTACGAGCAGTACTTC.

V is TRBV10-3 and J is TRBJ2-1; TRBD1 might be the D (5 bases). The V gene's germline CDR1 is ENHRY and CDR2 SYGVKD. Deletions cut 4 bases from V and 0 bases from J, with 13 bases between. The CDR3 extends over 16 amino acids. The CDR3 nucleotides are TGTGCCATCAGTGGGGGCGAAGGGCCCTCCTACAATGAGCAGTTCTTC. This codes for CAISGGEGPSYNEQFF.

The chain couples TRBV6-6 to TRBJ2-2; 8 bases line up with TRBD2. From germline, CDR1 is MNHNY and CDR2 SVGAGI (reference sequence). The CDR3 loop spans 16 amino acids. The V gene end was trimmed by 1 base and the J gene end by 5 bases; junction bases not matched to a gene: 6. CDR3 sequence: CASSYLASGPTGELFF. CDR3 DNA sequence: TGTGCCAGCAGTTACTTGGCTAGCGGGCCTACCGGGGAGCTGTTTTTT.

The J gene is TRBJ2-3, the V gene TRBV27; 8 bases line up with TRBD1. Germline CDR1 is MNHEY and CDR2 is SMNVEV (reference sequence). CDR3 length equals 14 residues. J was trimmed by 5 bases and V by 7 bases; bases with no gene match: 8. Here the CDR3 DNA reads TGTGCCAGCACCCCCGGGACAGGAGGAGATACGCAGTATTTT. It translates to CASTPGTGGDTQYF.

V usage is TRBV11-2 and J usage is TRBJ2-4; 8 bases align to TRBD1. The CDR3 is 18 residues long. Germline-derived CDR1 and CDR2 are SGHAT and FQNNGV. V shed 5 bases and J 0 bases; nucleotides not matched to a gene: 12. The CDR3 DNA follows: TGTGCCAGCAGCATCGGGACAGGATGGACGATAGCCAAAAACATTCAGTACTTC. Its translation is CASSIGTGWTIAKNIQYF.

This chain connects TRBV5-1 to TRBJ2-3; D is possibly TRBD2 (6 bases). Germline-derived CDR1 and CDR2 are SGHRS and YFSETQ. V was cut by 5 bases and J by 6 bases, with 13 bases left in between. CDR3 length: 13 amino acids. The CDR3 region is CASRFVGRDTQYF. In nucleotides, the CDR3 is TGCGCCAGCAGATTCGTAGGGAGGGATACGCAGTATTTT.